This entry concerns a single TCR beta chain. Its antigen is still unknown. This sample was included in a study of cytomegalovirus exposure and HLA in healthy donors. Study summary: Among the roughly 400 genotyped donors, 81% were placed in the Caucasian-associated ancestry cluster. Study-wide findings and caveats: Earlier findings revealed that most TCR beta V segments proved productive either about 90% or about 30% of the time. CMV serostatus was the sole immune exposure information available. Excluded were some V segments that proved indistinguishable, including TRBV6-2 and TRBV6-3.

13 Jbeta primers and 60 Vbeta primers were used for the PCR. Sequenced by immunoSEQ multiplex PCR; TCRdb stores in-frame clones only, minus some. The table has some 240,000 clones, around nine tenths seen once. CDR3 length equals 14 residues. The V gene lost 4 bases and the J gene lost 0 bases, with 10 bases spanning the gap. Per the germline V gene, CDR1 is SGHNT and CDR2 is YYREEE (reference sequence). This TCR was recovered from a girl aged 2-10 years in good health and CMV-seronegative. The specimen was PBMCs. The rearrangement joins TRBV5-4 to TRBJ1-1; a possible D gene is TRBD1 (5 bases). Here the CDR3 DNA reads TGTGCCAGCAGCCTTCGACAGCTGAACACTGAAGCTTTCTTT. This codes for CASSLRQLNTEAFF.